The subject of this entry is one T cell receptor (beta chain). Trimming removed 0 bases at V and 7 bases at J, with 7 bases between. The length of the CDR3 is 12 residues. Germline assignment: CDR1 MNHNS and CDR2 SASEGT. Survey-level immunoSEQ sequencing profiled the TCR beta repertoire. Sequenced by immunoSEQ multiplex PCR; TCRdb stores in-frame clones only, minus some. Of nearly 70,000 clones in the sample, roughly 95% are singletons; the top ten hold 4.4%. The sequenced sample was PBMCs. This receptor was taken from a man aged 35-49 years with rheumatoid arthritis. This rearrangement joins TRBV6-1 to TRBJ2-7; no clear D gene. The CDR3 spells CASSEARREQYF. Written as DNA, the CDR3 is TGTGCCAGCAGTGAAGCGCGCCGGGAGCAGTACTTC.